Listed below are T cell receptor beta chains from one sample, sequenced in a study of T cells in Graves' hyperthyroidism and ophthalmopathy. TCRdb re-analysed the multiplex PCR reads in MiXCR, keeping a single row per CDR3 protein. The table shows 490,000 or so distinct CDR3 sequences, with 15% to 20% occurring only once. Sequencing was done on a sample of blood. The receptor set was obtained from a man aged 35 to 55 with Graves' ophthalmopathy. CDR3s include the opening cysteine and the closing phenylalanine or tryptophan. Size is stated for part of the rows, as once, few or many counts, or as a class when the clone is expanded.

size: -
V: TRBV11-2
CDR3: CASSLVGINTEAFF

size: many
V: TRBV7-2
CDR3: CASSLSRDYNEQFF

size: -
V: TRBV12-3/TRBV12-4
CDR3: CASRFGRADGSYNEQFF

size: -
V: TRBV2
CDR3: CAARPIRDSPSYEQYF

size: many
V: TRBV5-1
CDR3: CASSLEAGLDEQFF

size: few
V: TRBV10-3
CDR3: CAISEGATNTGELFF

size: -
V: TRBV4-2
CDR3: CASSQWRGAYTGELFF

size: few
V: TRBV20-1
CDR3: CSARAGINSPLHF

size: many
V: TRBV3-1
CDR3: CASSQGGLAFTDTQYF

size: -
V: TRBV5-6
CDR3: CASSLFTGLGANEQFF

size: many
V: TRBV3-1
CDR3: CASSQDGTGLSPLHF

size: many
V: TRBV7-3
CDR3: CASSSPETGGDEQYF

size: -
V: TRBV5-1
CDR3: CASSWTGGGGYTF

size: many
V: TRBV18
CDR3: CASSPSGTSGRANEQFF

size: many
V: TRBV2
CDR3: CASSEALGTGGYTF

size: -
V: TRBV6-2/TRBV6-3
CDR3: CASSYRQWGDGYTF

size: -
V: TRBV2
CDR3: CASSEGTDPYYGYTF

size: few
V: TRBV5-1
CDR3: CASSLNRGYYGYTF

size: few
V: TRBV20-1
CDR3: CSAQQSGTEAFF

size: few
V: TRBV29-1
CDR3: CSVEQGHGYTF

size: few
V: TRBV30
CDR3: CAWTLSSGGVTDTQYF

size: -
V: TRBV4-1
CDR3: CASSQRLAGGPNYEQYF

size: -
V: TRBV4-2
CDR3: CASSLTSGRGPNNEQFF

size: -
V: TRBV20-1
CDR3: CSAPPASGSDTQYF

size: few
V: TRBV30
CDR3: CAWSTGFEETQYF

size: -
V: TRBV3-1
CDR3: CASSQKGVGEKLFF

size: -
V: TRBV10-1
CDR3: CASSESGSDTQYF

size: many
V: TRBV3-1
CDR3: CASSQDARKETQYF

size: -
V: TRBV20-1
CDR3: CSARDPRAGGYEQYF

size: -
V: TRBV29-1
CDR3: CSVEEELAGELFF

size: -
V: TRBV7-8
CDR3: CASSLGWGEEKLFF

size: many
V: TRBV3-1
CDR3: CASSRTESYNEQFF